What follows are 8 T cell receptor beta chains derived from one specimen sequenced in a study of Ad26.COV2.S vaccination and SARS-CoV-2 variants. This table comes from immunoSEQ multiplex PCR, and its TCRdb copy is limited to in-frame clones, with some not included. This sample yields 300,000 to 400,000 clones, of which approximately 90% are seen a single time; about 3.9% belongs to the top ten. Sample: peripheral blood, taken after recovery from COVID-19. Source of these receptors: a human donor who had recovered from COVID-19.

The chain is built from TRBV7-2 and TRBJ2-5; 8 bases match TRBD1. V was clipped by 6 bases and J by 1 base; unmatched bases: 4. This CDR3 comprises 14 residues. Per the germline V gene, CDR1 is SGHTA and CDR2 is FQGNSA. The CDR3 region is CASRITGGQETQYF. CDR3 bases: TGTGCCAGCAGGATCACAGGGGGCCAAGAGACCCAGTACTTC. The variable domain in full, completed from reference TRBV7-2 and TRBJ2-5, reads GAGVSQSPSNKVTEKGKDVELRCDPISGHTALYWYRQSLGQGLEFLIYFQGNSAPDKSGLPSDRFSAERTGGSVSTLTIQRTQQEDSAVYLCASRITGGQETQYFGPGTRLLVL.

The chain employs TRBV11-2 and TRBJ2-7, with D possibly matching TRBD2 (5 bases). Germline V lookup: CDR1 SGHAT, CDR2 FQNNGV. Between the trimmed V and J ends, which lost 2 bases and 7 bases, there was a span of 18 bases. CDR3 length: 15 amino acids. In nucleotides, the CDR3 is TGTGCCAGCAGCTTACAGGACTTCCCCACGTTGGAGCAGTACTTC. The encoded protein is CASSLQDFPTLEQYF.

The CDR3 bases are TGCAGCGTTGCGAGAAGAAACATTCAGTACTTC. Amino acids: CSVARRNIQYF. The V call is TRBV29-1, the J call TRBJ2-4, with no clear D. Germline V gives CDR1 SQVTM, CDR2 ANQGSEA. V dropped 4 bases and J dropped 6 bases, with 7 bases sitting between them. The CDR3 is 11 residues long.

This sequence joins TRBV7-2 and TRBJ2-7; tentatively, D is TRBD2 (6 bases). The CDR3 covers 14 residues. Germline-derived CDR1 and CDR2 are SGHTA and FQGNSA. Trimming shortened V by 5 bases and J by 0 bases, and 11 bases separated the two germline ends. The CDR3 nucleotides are TGTGCCAGCAGCACTAGCCCTCCCTCCTACGAGCAGTACTTC. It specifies CASSTSPPSYEQYF.

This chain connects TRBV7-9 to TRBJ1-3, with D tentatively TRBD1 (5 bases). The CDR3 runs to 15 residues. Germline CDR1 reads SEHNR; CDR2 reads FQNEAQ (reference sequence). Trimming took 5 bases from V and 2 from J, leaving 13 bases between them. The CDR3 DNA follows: TGTGCCAGCAGCCTGATGGGGCCTCCTGGAAACACCATATATTTT. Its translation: CASSLMGPPGNTIYF.

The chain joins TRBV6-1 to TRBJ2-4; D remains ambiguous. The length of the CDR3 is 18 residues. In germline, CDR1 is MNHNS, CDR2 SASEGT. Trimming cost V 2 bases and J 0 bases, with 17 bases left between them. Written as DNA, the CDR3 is TGTGCCAGCAGTGAACGGTTGGTTCAGGTTATAGCCAAAAACATTCAGTACTTC. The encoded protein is CASSERLVQVIAKNIQYF.

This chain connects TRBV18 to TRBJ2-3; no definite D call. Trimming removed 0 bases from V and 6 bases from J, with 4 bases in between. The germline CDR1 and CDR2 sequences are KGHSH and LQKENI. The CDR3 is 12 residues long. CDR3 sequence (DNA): TGTGCCAGCTCACCACCGGGGGATACGCAGTATTTT. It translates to CASSPPGDTQYF.

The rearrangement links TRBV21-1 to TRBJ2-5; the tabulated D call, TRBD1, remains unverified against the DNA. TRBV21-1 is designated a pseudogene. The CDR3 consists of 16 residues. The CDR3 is CASSKGQGDTGETQYF. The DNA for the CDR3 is TGTGCCAGCAGCAAAGGACAGGGGGACACAGGGGAGACCCAGTACTTC.